Below, 14 T cell receptor beta chains from the same sample are listed, as sequenced in a study of identical twins. TCRdb reanalysed the 5' RACE reads using MiXCR and keeps one entry per CDR3 protein. The sample includes 500,000 to 550,000 distinct CDR3 sequences, about a fifth of them seen just once. These data were also filed under a second study, of yellow fever vaccine responses in identical twins.

Material for sequencing was CD4+ T cells sorted from blood. The receptor set was obtained from a woman aged 18-29 years in good health.

The V call is TRBV7-6, the J call TRBJ2-1; TRBD1 matches 11 bases. The J segment lost 7 bases and the V segment lost 5 bases, leaving 7 bases of the junction unmatched. Germline CDR1 and CDR2: SGHVS and FNYEAQ. The CDR3 runs to 15 residues. The CDR3, as DNA: TGTGCCAGCAGCCTCCGGACAGGGGGCATGAATGAGCAGTTCTTC. Translating it yields CASSLRTGGMNEQFF.

This clonotype was counted a few times. This rearrangement joins TRBV21-1 to TRBJ2-7. TRBV21-1 is shown as a pseudogene. This CDR3 spans 13 amino acids. The CDR3 sequence: CASSKTTAYEQYV. The CDR3 bases are TGTGCCAGCAGCAAAACGACAGCTTACGAGCAGTACGTC.

V is TRBV15 and J is TRBJ2-1; TRBD1 might be the D (5 bases). The CDR3 runs to 15 residues. Trimming pared 0 bases from V and 5 bases from J, leaving 11 bases between. CDR1 and CDR2 from the germline V gene are LNHNV and YYDKDF (reference sequence). The CDR3 DNA is TGTGCCACCAGCAGAGATGTCGCAGGGAACAATGAGCAGTTCTTC. It encodes CATSRDVAGNNEQFF.

This sequence joins TRBV12-3 or TRBV12-4 and TRBJ2-7; 10 bases line up with TRBD2. There are 18 residues in the CDR3. Unmatched junction bases numbered 16, after V lost 5 bases and J lost 3 bases. The DNA of the CDR3 is TGTGCCAGCAGTCCCATTGTTCGTAGCGGGAGGTTCCACTACGAGCAGTACTTC. Translated, it gives CASSPIVRSGRFHYEQYF.

This clonotype was seen a handful of times. A junction boundary mismatches the germline segment, possibly from a read error. The chain has TRBV20-1 and TRBJ2-1; a weak D match, TRBD2 (6 bases). Looked up from germline, CDR1 is DFQATT and CDR2 is SNEGSKA (reference sequence). The CDR3 runs 14 residues. The CDR3 region is CSAREGTLYNEQFF. The DNA for the CDR3 is TGCAGTGCAAGAGAAGGGACTCTCTACAATGAGCAGTTCTTC.

This chain uses TRBV19 with TRBJ1-2; 10 bases are a match to TRBD1. CDR1 LNHDA and CDR2 SQIVND come from the germline V gene (reference sequence). This CDR3 region has 15 residues. Trimming at V came to 5 bases and at J to 4 bases, leaving 7 bases not matched to a gene. CDR3 sequence reads: CASSSRQGAFYGYTF. CDR3 nucleotides: TGTGCCAGTAGTTCGCGACAGGGGGCTTTCTATGGCTACACCTTC.

This clonotype was detected only a few times. The chain couples TRBV7-2 to TRBJ2-2; 10 bases agree with TRBD2. Germline V gene sequence: CDR1 SGHTA, CDR2 FQGNSA. V lost 4 bases and J lost 0; bases outside the gene matches: 5. The CDR3 sequence is 17 residues long. This chain's CDR3 is CASSSPSGGSNTGELFF. Here the CDR3 DNA reads TGTGCCAGCAGCTCCCCTAGCGGGGGATCGAACACCGGGGAGCTGTTTTTT.

The V and J genes are TRBV5-1 and TRBJ2-1, with D possibly being TRBD1 (6 bases). The V gene's germline CDR1 is SGHRS and CDR2 YFSETQ. V lost 1 base and J 2 bases, leaving 7 bases between the germline ends. The CDR3 contains 14 residues. The CDR3 region is CASSLQGTYNEQFF. In DNA, the CDR3 is TGCGCCAGCAGCTTGCAGGGGACCTACAATGAGCAGTTCTTC.

On this clonotype: The junction departs from the called germline gene at one end, perhaps through a read error. The V and J genes are TRBV20-1 and TRBJ2-2, with 7 bases aligning to TRBD2. The germline gives CDR1 DFQATT, CDR2 SNEGSKA (reference sequence). The CDR3 totals 16 residues. In DNA, the CDR3 is TGCTGTGCTAGAGAGGGAGGGGTACAGAACACCGGGGAGCTGTTTTTT. It specifies CCAREGGVQNTGELFF.

The chain recombines TRBV23-1 with TRBJ2-3, with 7 bases aligning to TRBD1. TRBV23-1 counts as an open reading frame of uncertain function. V lost 6 bases, J lost 6 bases, and 15 bases stayed unmatched. The CDR3 has 16 amino acids. The CDR3 DNA reads as TGCGCCAGCAGCCTCATGGACAGGACGCAATGTGATACGCAGTATTTT. Translating gives CASSLMDRTQCDTQYF.

About this clonotype itself: A junction boundary mismatches the germline segment, possibly from a read error. This chain uses TRBV27 with TRBJ2-1; 8 nucleotides align to TRBD2. This CDR3 is built from 15 residues. The germline CDR1 and CDR2 sequences are MNHEY and SMNVEV (reference sequence). The CDR3 is CASSLSAGVYNEQFF. The DNA of the CDR3 is TGTGCCAGCAGTCTATCAGCGGGAGTCTACAATGAGCAGTTCTTC.

This clonotype came up a few times. V gene TRBV7-2 combines with J gene TRBJ2-5, with 9 positions matching TRBD2. This CDR3 is 15 amino acids long. V shed 4 bases and J 2 bases; nucleotides not matched to a gene: 5. Germline V gene sequence: CDR1 SGHTA, CDR2 FQGNSA. The CDR3 nucleotides read TGTGCCAGCAGCTCCAGGACTAGCGAGCAAGAGACCCAGTACTTC. It yields the protein CASSSRTSEQETQYF.

The chain carries TRBV5-1 and TRBJ2-7; the D gene is possibly TRBD1 (6 bases). V shed 0 bases and J shed 4 bases, with 17 bases lying between them. Germline CDR1 is SGHRS and CDR2 is YFSETQ. This CDR3 is built from 16 residues. DNA of the CDR3: TGCGCCAGCAGCTTGGGACCGGGACAAGGTTCTTACGAGCAGTACTTC. Encoded protein: CASSLGPGQGSYEQYF.

The rearrangement uses TRBV5-5 and TRBJ2-1, with TRBD2 as a possible D gene (7 bases). Germline CDR1 SGHKS, CDR2 YYEKEE (reference sequence). V was pared by 2 bases and J by 7 bases, with 16 bases between. The CDR3 is made up of 15 amino acids. In DNA form, the CDR3 reads TGTGCCAGCAGCTTAGGGGGGGAGGATAGAAATGAGCAGTTCTTC. Translation: CASSLGGEDRNEQFF.